The clone carrying this T cell receptor beta chain was seen once. The antigen remains undetermined. Using immunoSEQ multiplex PCR, the repertoire was profiled, and TCRdb retains in-frame clones only, with some absent. The sample records a few million clones, over 85% being singletons. The sample belongs to a study of shared clonotypes between healthy human individuals. The wider study: Sampling drew on donors who were a couple of women and three men aged 18 to 49. General study points: Among the subsets, naive ones generally showed larger estimated richness than memory ones.

J was trimmed by 7 bases and V by 4 bases; bases with no gene match: 9. This CDR3 region has 14 residues. From germline, CDR1 is GTSNPN and CDR2 SVGIG (reference sequence). The material sequenced was naive CD4+ T cells from PBMCs. Subset meaning: CD45RA+ positively selected. The V gene is TRBV30, the J gene TRBJ2-1, with TRBD2 matching 8 bases. The TCR originated in a man between 18 and 35 years old in good health. Some clones in this sample may be carry-over from other donors' samples. The DNA for the CDR3 is TGTGCCTGGAATAACGGCGGGAGGTTGAATGAGCAGTTCTTC. It specifies CAWNNGGRLNEQFF.